Listed below are T cell receptor beta chains from one sample, sequenced in a study of blood T cells in healthy people across ages. TCRdb re-analysed the 5' RACE reads in MiXCR, keeping a single row per CDR3 protein. The table includes 750,000 to 950,000 distinct CDR3 sequences, roughly 24% detected once. The sample was also reused in another study, on T cells of mothers and their children.

The sample consisted of blood. The receptor set was obtained from a boy between 10 and 17 years old in good health. The CDR3 runs from the conserved cysteine through the conserved F or W. The D gene is left open where the match is weak. Size values are once, few and many counts, or a class for expanded clones, and some rows have none.

- TRBJ2-6 - TRBV18 TGTGCCAGCTCACCACTGGCGGCCTCTGGGGCCAACGTCCTGACTTTC CASSPLAASGANVLTF
- TRBJ2-2 - TRBV12-3/TRBV12-4 TGTGCCAGCAGTTTCAGCAACAGGGCGGACGGGGAGCTGTTTTTT CASSFSNRADGELFF
TRBD1 TRBJ2-4 - TRBV27 TGTGCCAGCAAGGGACAGGGGGCATCCAAAAACATTCAGTACTTC CASKGQGASKNIQYF
- TRBJ2-1 - TRBV14 TGTGCCAGCAGCCAATTTAAGGGTAATGAGCAGTTCTTC CASSQFKGNEQFF
- TRBJ2-7 - TRBV7-2 TGTGCCAGCAGCTTCCCGGAGTTCTCCTACGAGCAGTACTTC CASSFPEFSYEQYF
- TRBJ1-3 few TRBV12-3/TRBV12-4 TGTGCCAGCAGTTTGAACAGAGGAAACACCATATATTTT CASSLNRGNTIYF
TRBD1 TRBJ2-7 - TRBV29-1 TGCAGCGAGAGGACAGGGGGTGAGCAGTACTTC CSERTGGEQYF
- TRBJ1-4 - TRBV24-1 TGTGCCACCAGTGCGGGAACGGCCCAAAAAGAAAAACTGTTTTTT CATSAGTAQKEKLFF
- TRBJ1-2 few TRBV4-2 TGTGCCAGCAGCCCCGGAGGCGCCTACACCTTC CASSPGGAYTF
- TRBJ2-5 - TRBV6-5 TGTGCCAGCAGTTCTGGACCCTCCTACAAGCAGTACTTC CASSSGPSYKQYF
- TRBJ2-5 - TRBV6-5 TGTGCCAGCAGTTCCCGTCCCCGGCGAGAGACCCAGTACTTC CASSSRPRRETQYF
- TRBJ2-5 - TRBV7-2 TGTGCCAGCAGTACAGACCCAGCTATGCTGGAGACCCAGTACTTC CASSTDPAMLETQYF
- TRBJ2-5 - TRBV20-1 TGCAGTGCTAGAGACGCGACAGTGTACCAAGAGACCCAGTACTTC CSARDATVYQETQYF
- TRBJ2-3 few TRBV11-1 TGTGCCAGCAGCTTTGAGGGAGTGCAGCAGGACGATACGCAGTATTTT CASSFEGVQQDDTQYF
- TRBJ2-3 - TRBV29-1 TGCAGCGTCGGACTCTCACGGGGTACAGATACGCAGTATTTT CSVGLSRGTDTQYF